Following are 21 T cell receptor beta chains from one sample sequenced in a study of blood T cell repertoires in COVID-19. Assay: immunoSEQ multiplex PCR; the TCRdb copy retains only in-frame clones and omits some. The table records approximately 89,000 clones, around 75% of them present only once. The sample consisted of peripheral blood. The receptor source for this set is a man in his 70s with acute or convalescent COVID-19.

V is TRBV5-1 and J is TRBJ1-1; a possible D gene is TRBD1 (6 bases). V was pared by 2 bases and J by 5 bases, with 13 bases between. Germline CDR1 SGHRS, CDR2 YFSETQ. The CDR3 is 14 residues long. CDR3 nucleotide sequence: TGCGCCAGCAGCTTACAGGGATTTGGAACTGAAGCTTTCTTT. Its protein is CASSLQGFGTEAFF. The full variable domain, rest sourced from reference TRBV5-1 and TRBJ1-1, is KAGVTQTPRYLIKTRGQQVTLSCSPISGHRSVSWYQQTPGQGLQFLFEYFSETQRNKGNFPGRFSGRQFSNSRSEMNVSTLELGDSALYLCASSLQGFGTEAFFGQGTRLTVV.

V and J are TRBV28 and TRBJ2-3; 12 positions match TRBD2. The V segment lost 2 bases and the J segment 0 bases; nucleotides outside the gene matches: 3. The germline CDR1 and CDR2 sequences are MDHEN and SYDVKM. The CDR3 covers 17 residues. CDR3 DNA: TGTGCCAGCAGTTTAAGGACTAGCGGGACTAGCACAGATACGCAGTATTTT. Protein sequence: CASSLRTSGTSTDTQYF.

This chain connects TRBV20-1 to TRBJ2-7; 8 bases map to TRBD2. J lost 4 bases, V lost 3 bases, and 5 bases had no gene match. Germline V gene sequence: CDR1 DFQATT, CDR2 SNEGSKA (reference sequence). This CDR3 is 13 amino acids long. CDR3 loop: CSASKRERYEQYF. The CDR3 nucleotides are TGCAGTGCTAGTAAGCGGGAGCGATACGAGCAGTACTTC.

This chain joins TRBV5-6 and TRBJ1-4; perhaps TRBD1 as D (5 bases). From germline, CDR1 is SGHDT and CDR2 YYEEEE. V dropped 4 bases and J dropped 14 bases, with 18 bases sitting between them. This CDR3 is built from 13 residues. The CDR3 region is CASSAGAEAQLFF. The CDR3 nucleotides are TGTGCCAGCAGCGCTGGGGCCGAGGCGCAGCTGTTTTTT.

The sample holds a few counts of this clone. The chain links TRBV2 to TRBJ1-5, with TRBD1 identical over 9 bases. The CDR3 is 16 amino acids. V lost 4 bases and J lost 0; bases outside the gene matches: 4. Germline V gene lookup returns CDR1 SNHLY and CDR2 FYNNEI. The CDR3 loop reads CASSAQGATSNQPQHF. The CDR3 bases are TGTGCCAGCAGTGCACAGGGGGCAACTAGCAATCAGCCCCAGCATTTT.

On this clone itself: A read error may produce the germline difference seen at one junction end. The CDR3: CASSYDYREIFF. The CDR3 DNA sequence: TGTGCCAGCAGCTATGACTACAGGGAGATTTTTTTT. The chain combines TRBV11-3 with TRBJ2-3, with a weak D call TRBD1 (6 bases). The CDR3 runs 12 residues. Germline CDR1 reads SGHNT; CDR2 reads YENEEA. Together with reference TRBV11-3 and TRBJ2-3, the CDR3 gives the full variable domain: EAGVVQSPRYKIIEKKQPVAFWCNPISGHNTLYWYLQNLGQGPELLIRYENEEAVDDSQLPKDRFSAERLKGVDSTLKIQPAELGDSAVYLCASSYDYREIFFGPGTRLTVL.

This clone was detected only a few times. In DNA form, the CDR3 reads TGTGCCAGCAGTTTAGGGCCCGCCAATGAGCAGTTCTTC. It translates to CASSLGPANEQFF. This sequence joins TRBV12-3 or TRBV12-4 and TRBJ2-1, with D unresolved. V was clipped by 1 base and J by 6 bases, with 7 bases between them. The length of the CDR3 is 13 residues.

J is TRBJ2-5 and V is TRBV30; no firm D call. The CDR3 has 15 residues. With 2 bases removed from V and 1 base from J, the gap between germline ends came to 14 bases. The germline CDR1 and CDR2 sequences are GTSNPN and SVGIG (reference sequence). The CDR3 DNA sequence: TGTGCCTGGAGTAAAGGCCTAGAGAGCCAAGAGACCCAGTACTTC. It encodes CAWSKGLESQETQYF.

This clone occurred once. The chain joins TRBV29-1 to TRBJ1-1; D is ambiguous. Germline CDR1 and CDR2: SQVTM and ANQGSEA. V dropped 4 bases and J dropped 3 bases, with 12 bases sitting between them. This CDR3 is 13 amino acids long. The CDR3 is CSVVQIADTEAFF. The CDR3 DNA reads TGCAGCGTTGTTCAGATTGCGGACACTGAAGCTTTCTTT.

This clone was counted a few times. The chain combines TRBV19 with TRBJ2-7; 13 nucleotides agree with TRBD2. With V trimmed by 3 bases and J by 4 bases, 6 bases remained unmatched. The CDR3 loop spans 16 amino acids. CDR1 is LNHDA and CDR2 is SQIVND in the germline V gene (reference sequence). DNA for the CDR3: TGTGCCAGTAGTATGAGTAGGGGACTAGCGGGATACGAGCAGTACTTC. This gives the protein CASSMSRGLAGYEQYF. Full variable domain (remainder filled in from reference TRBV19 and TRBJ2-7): DGGITQSPKYLFRKEGQNVTLSCEQNLNHDAMYWYRQDPGQGLRLIYYSQIVNDFQKGDIAEGYSVSREKKESFPLTVTSAQKNPTAFYLCASSMSRGLAGYEQYFGPGTRLTVT.

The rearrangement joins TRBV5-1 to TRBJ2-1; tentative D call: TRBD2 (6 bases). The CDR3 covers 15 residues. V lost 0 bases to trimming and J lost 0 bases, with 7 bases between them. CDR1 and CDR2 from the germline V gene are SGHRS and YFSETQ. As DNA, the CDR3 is TGCGCCAGCAGCTTGGGCGGGAACTCCTACAATGAGCAGTTCTTC. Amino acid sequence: CASSLGGNSYNEQFF.

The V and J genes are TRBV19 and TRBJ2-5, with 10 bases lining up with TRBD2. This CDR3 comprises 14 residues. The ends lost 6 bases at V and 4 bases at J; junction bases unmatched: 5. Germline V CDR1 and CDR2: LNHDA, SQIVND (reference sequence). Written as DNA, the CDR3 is TGTGCCAGTAGCCCTGGGACTAGCGTAGAGACCCAGTACTTC. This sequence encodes CASSPGTSVETQYF.

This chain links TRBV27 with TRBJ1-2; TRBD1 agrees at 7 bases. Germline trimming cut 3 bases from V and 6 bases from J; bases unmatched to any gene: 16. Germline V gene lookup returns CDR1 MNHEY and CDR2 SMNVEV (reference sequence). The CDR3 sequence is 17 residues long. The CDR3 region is CASSFLSDSTGWHGYTF. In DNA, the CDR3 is TGTGCCAGCAGTTTTCTTTCTGATTCGACAGGGTGGCATGGCTACACCTTC.

The CDR3 loop reads CASRRGPGNTIYF. DNA for the CDR3: TGTGCCTCACGAAGGGGTCCCGGAAACACCATATATTTT. V is TRBV30 and J is TRBJ1-3, with D possibly being TRBD1 (5 bases). CDR3 size: 13 residues. The V and J ends lost 7 bases and 4 bases respectively, with 14 bases between them. Germline assignment: CDR1 GTSNPN and CDR2 SVGIG (reference sequence).

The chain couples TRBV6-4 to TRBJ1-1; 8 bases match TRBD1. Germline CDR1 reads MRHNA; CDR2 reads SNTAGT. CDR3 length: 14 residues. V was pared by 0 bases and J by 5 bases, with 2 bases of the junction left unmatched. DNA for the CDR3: TGTGCCAGCAGTGACTCCCACAGGGGGACTGAAGCTTTCTTT. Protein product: CASSDSHRGTEAFF.

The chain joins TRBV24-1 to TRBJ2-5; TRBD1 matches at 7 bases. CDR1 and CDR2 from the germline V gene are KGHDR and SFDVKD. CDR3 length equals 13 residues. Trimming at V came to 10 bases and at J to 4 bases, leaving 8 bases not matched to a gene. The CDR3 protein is CATSDRDRETQYF. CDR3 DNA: TGTGCCACTTCCGACAGGGACCGAGAGACCCAGTACTTC.

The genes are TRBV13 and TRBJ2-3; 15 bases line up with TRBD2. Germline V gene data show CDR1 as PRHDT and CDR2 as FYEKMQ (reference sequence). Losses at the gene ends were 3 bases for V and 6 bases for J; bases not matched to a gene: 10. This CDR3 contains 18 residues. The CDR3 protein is CASSFGTSGRRVGDTQYF. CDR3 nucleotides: TGTGCCAGCAGCTTCGGGACTAGCGGGAGGAGGGTCGGGGATACGCAGTATTTT.

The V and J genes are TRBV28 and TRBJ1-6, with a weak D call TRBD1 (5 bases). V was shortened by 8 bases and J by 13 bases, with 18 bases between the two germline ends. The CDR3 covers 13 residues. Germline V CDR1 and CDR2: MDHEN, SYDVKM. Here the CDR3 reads CASSDGGIPPLHF. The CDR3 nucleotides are TGTGCCAGCTCCGACGGGGGAATTCCGCCCCTCCACTTT. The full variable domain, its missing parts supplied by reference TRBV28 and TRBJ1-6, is DVKVTQSSRYLVKRTGEKVFLECVQDMDHENMFWYRQDPGLGLRLIYFSYDVKMKEKGDIPEGYSVSREKKERFSLILESASTNQTSMYLCASSDGGIPPLHFGNGTRLTVT.

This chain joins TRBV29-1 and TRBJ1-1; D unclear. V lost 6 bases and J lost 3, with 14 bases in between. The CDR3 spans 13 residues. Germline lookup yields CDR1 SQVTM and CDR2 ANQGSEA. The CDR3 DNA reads TGCAGCGTGGGCCCAGACGGGGACACTGAAGCTTTCTTT. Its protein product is CSVGPDGDTEAFF.

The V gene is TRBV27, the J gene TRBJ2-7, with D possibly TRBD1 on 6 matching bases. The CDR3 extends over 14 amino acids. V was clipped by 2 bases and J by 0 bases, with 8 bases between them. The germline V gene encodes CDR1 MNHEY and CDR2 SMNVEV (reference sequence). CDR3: CASSLKQGSYEQYF. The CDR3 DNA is TGTGCCAGCAGTTTAAAACAGGGCTCCTACGAGCAGTACTTC.

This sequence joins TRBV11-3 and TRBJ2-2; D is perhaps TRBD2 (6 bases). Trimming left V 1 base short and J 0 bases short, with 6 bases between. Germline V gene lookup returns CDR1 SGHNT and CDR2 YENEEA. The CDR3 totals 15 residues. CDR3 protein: CASSLGLANTGELFF. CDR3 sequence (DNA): TGTGCCAGCAGCTTAGGACTAGCGAACACCGGGGAGCTGTTTTTT.